The 9 T cell receptor beta chains presented below share a single source sample, sequenced in a study of T cell changes during pregnancy in multiple sclerosis. Measured with immunoSEQ multiplex PCR; TCRdb has only the in-frame clones, and not every one. The sample yields 60,000 or so clones, 90% to 95% seen once. The starting material was peripheral blood, obtained in the first trimester of pregnancy. These receptors all come from a female donor with multiple sclerosis, enrolled in a pregnancy study.

The V call is TRBV5-1, the J call TRBJ2-4, with D possibly TRBD2 on 7 matching bases. The CDR3 loop spans 15 amino acids. Germline V gene lookup returns CDR1 SGHRS and CDR2 YFSETQ. The V and J ends lost 7 bases and 1 base respectively, with 15 bases between them. In DNA form, the CDR3 reads TGCGCCAGCTCGGAGGGGGGGCTCGCCAAAAACATTCAGTACTTC. It translates to CASSEGGLAKNIQYF.

This clone showed up just a few times. This chain connects TRBV6-1 to TRBJ2-3; 10 bases match TRBD2. This CDR3 comprises 17 residues. Germline lookup yields CDR1 MNHNS and CDR2 SASEGT. The V and J ends lost 0 bases and 4 bases, in that order; junction bases with no gene match: 7. The chain's CDR3 is CASSEAGAGGPSDTQYF. In DNA form, the CDR3 reads TGTGCCAGCAGTGAAGCAGGAGCGGGGGGGCCATCAGATACGCAGTATTTT.

This chain joins TRBV5-1 and TRBJ1-2; TRBD1 agrees at 7 bases. Unmatched junction bases numbered 3, after V lost 4 bases and J lost 3 bases. Germline CDR1 reads SGHRS; CDR2 reads YFSETQ. CDR3 length: 13 residues. The CDR3 sequence is CASSATGDYGYTF. DNA of the CDR3: TGCGCCAGCAGCGCCACAGGGGACTATGGCTACACCTTC.

The CDR3 DNA reads TGTGCCAGCAGCAATGACAGGAACTATGGCTACACCTTC. This translates into CASSNDRNYGYTF. The gene calls are TRBV9 and TRBJ1-2; D might be TRBD1 (6 bases). The ends were cut back, 4 bases at V and 2 bases at J, with 9 bases in the middle. CDR1 SGDLS and CDR2 YYNGEE come from the germline V gene. The length of the CDR3 is 13 residues.

The chain has TRBV4-3 and TRBJ2-1, with 12 bases that match TRBD2. CDR3 length equals 15 residues. The J segment lost 4 bases and the V segment lost 4 bases, leaving 2 bases of the junction unmatched. Germline assignment: CDR1 LGHNA and CDR2 YSLEER. The CDR3 reads CASSPSGGGYNEQFF. As DNA, the CDR3 is TGCGCCAGCAGCCCTAGCGGGGGGGGTTACAATGAGCAGTTCTTC.

The rearrangement uses TRBV7-3 and TRBJ2-2; the D gene is possibly TRBD2 (6 bases). This CDR3 contains 13 residues. CDR1 and CDR2 from the germline V gene are SGHTA and FQGTGA. Between the trimmed V and J ends, which lost 5 bases and 8 bases, there was a span of 12 bases. The CDR3 DNA sequence: TGTGCCAGCAGCCCGGGACTTCGGGGGGAGCTGTTTTTT. It yields the protein CASSPGLRGELFF.

The chain links TRBV7-2 to TRBJ1-3; 7 bases agree with TRBD1. V shed 6 bases, J shed 3 bases, and the junction held 11 bases outside the gene matches. Germline V gene data show CDR1 as SGHTA and CDR2 as FQGNSA. This CDR3 spans 16 amino acids. The CDR3, as DNA: TGTGCCAGCAGTTTACAGACAGGGATGGATGGAAACACCATATATTTT. Translated, it gives CASSLQTGMDGNTIYF.

The chain links TRBV7-3 to TRBJ2-3, with 9 bases fitting TRBD1. V was clipped by 6 bases and J by 7 bases; unmatched bases: 11. From germline, CDR1 is SGHTA and CDR2 FQGTGA. The CDR3 sequence is 15 residues long. The CDR3 bases are TGTGCCAGCAGAGACCAGGGACAGGGAGGACATACGCAGTATTTT. Encoded protein: CASRDQGQGGHTQYF.

The rearrangement joins TRBV5-5 to TRBJ1-4; 8 positions agree with TRBD1. The CDR3 is 16 amino acids. V lost 2 bases, J lost 9 bases, and 12 bases stayed unmatched. Germline lookup yields CDR1 SGHKS and CDR2 YYEKEE (reference sequence). CDR3 bases: TGTGCCAGCAGCTTACCTGGGGACAGGAGAAATCAAAAACTGTTTTTT. Amino acids: CASSLPGDRRNQKLFF.